This T cell receptor beta chain was identified during a study of T-cell memory formation after mild COVID-19. In this sample, this clonotype turned up a few times. In TCRdb, the 5' RACE reads were re-called with MiXCR into one record per CDR3 protein. This sample carries hundreds of thousands of distinct CDR3 sequences, 20% of them seen once, and the ten largest clones take about 8.1%. The sequencing sample was made of PBMCs or a T cell subset sorted from them (not recorded which). This clonotype originated in an adult woman who had mild COVID-19 (a few samples of this study predate the infection). Cell type and time point are not known.

In DNA, the CDR3 is TGTGCCAGCAGCTTCTTACATGGGACTAGCGGGAGTTCCTACAATGAGCAGTTCTTC. The encoded protein is CASSFLHGTSGSSYNEQFF. This chain connects TRBV7-8 to TRBJ2-1; 14 bases map to TRBD2. J lost 1 base, V lost 3 bases, and 8 bases had no gene match. CDR1 and CDR2 from the germline V gene are SGHVS and FQNEAQ. This CDR3 has 19 residues.